Below are 13 T cell receptor beta chains sequenced from a single sample in a study of beta chain features in type 1 diabetes. Study-wide findings and caveats: Researchers report that Type 1 diabetes patients had moderately but significantly shorter TCRB CDR3s across all four CD4+ subsets.

The authors reverse transcribed all of the isolated RNA, so sequencing captured expressed TCRB transcripts. Method: immunoSEQ multiplex PCR; TCRdb's copy keeps in-frame clones and lacks some. The sample has 680,000 or so clones, 13% seen once. These receptors are not linked to any known antigen. Sequences were obtained from naive CD4+ T cells from blood. These receptors were obtained from a young man with type 1 diabetes.

The chain employs TRBV12-5 and TRBJ2-1; D is tentatively TRBD1 or TRBD2 (5 bases each). CDR1 and CDR2 from the germline V gene are LGHNT and FRNRAP. V lost 5 bases and J lost 2, with 13 bases in between. CDR3 length: 15 amino acids. The CDR3 nucleotides are TGTGCTAGTGGTCTGGGACCTGGAACCTACAATGAGCAGTTCTTC. It specifies CASGLGPGTYNEQFF.

The CDR3 sequence: CASSLPGQQEKLFF. CDR3 nucleotides: TGTGCCAGCAGTTTACCGGGACAACAGGAAAAACTGTTTTTT. The chain joins TRBV28 to TRBJ1-4, with a weak D call TRBD1 (6 bases). The CDR3 extends over 14 amino acids. The V gene's germline CDR1 is MDHEN and CDR2 SYDVKM. V dropped 2 bases and J dropped 8 bases, with 12 bases sitting between them.

V and J are TRBV2 and TRBJ1-5; the D gene is possibly TRBD1 (5 bases). Trimming removed 8 bases at V and 9 bases at J, with 17 bases between. CDR3 length: 13 residues. CDR1 and CDR2 from the germline V gene are SNHLY and FYNNEI. This chain's CDR3 is CASGGRAPGPQHF. The CDR3 DNA reads as TGTGCCAGCGGGGGTCGGGCCCCAGGGCCCCAGCATTTT.

This clone was seen a handful of times. The sample holds other DNA sequences that translate to the same CDR3. J is TRBJ1-6 and V is TRBV28, with TRBD1 matching 11 bases. The CDR3 extends over 14 amino acids. V was clipped by 5 bases and J by 10 bases; unmatched bases: 4. CDR1 MDHEN and CDR2 SYDVKM come from the germline V gene. CDR3 loop: CASSPGQGVSPLHF. The CDR3 coding sequence is TGTGCCAGCAGTCCGGGACAGGGGGTCTCACCCCTCCACTTT.

This clone was seen a few times. V gene TRBV18 combines with J gene TRBJ2-1; D is unresolved. This CDR3 spans 14 amino acids. The V gene's germline CDR1 is KGHSH and CDR2 LQKENI. V lost 0 bases and J 0 bases, leaving 3 bases between the germline ends. The CDR3 coding sequence is TGTGCCAGCTCACCACCGGCCTCCTACAATGAGCAGTTCTTC. Translated: CASSPPASYNEQFF.

The rearrangement links TRBV30 to TRBJ1-4; D gene unclear. This CDR3 comprises 15 residues. V shed 3 bases and J shed 8 bases, with 19 bases lying between them. The germline V gene has CDR1 GTSNPN and CDR2 SVGIG (reference sequence). CDR3 in DNA: TGTGCCTGGAGCGGCGAGGTCGGTTTACAGGAAAAACTGTTTTTT. It specifies CAWSGEVGLQEKLFF. The whole variable domain, filled in from reference TRBV30 and TRBJ1-4, reads SQTIHQWPATLVQPVGSPLSLECTVEGTSNPNLYWYRQAAGRGLQLLFYSVGIGQISSEVPQNLSASRPQDRQFILSSKKLLLSDSGFYLCAWSGEVGLQEKLFFGSGTQLSVL.

The gene calls are TRBV2 and TRBJ1-3; D perhaps matches TRBD1 (6 bases). The CDR3 covers 18 residues. Trimming took 4 bases from V and 0 from J, leaving 19 bases between them. CDR1 SNHLY and CDR2 FYNNEI come from the germline V gene. CDR3 sequence (DNA): TGTGCCAGCAGTGCCCTCTTGGACAGCCCCAGCTCTGGAAACACCATATATTTT. The encoded protein is CASSALLDSPSSGNTIYF.

The chain employs TRBV18 and TRBJ1-1; D gene uncertain. The V gene lost 6 bases and the J gene lost 3 bases, with 14 bases spanning the gap. Germline V gene lookup returns CDR1 KGHSH and CDR2 LQKENI. CDR3 size: 14 residues. DNA for the CDR3: TGTGCCAGCTCGCCTGACGATTGGGACACTGAAGCTTTCTTT. Translated, it gives CASSPDDWDTEAFF.

V gene TRBV9 combines with J gene TRBJ2-1; unclear D gene. The CDR3 is 11 amino acids. V dropped 0 bases and J dropped 7 bases, with 2 bases sitting between them. Germline assignment: CDR1 SGDLS and CDR2 YYNGEE. The CDR3: CASSVANEQFF. CDR3 coding DNA: TGTGCCAGCAGCGTAGCAAATGAGCAGTTCTTC.

The chain is built from TRBV29-1 and TRBJ2-5; TRBD1 agrees at 9 bases. The CDR3 is 12 residues long. The germline V gene encodes CDR1 SQVTM and CDR2 ANQGSEA. With V trimmed by 7 bases and J by 4 bases, 4 bases remained unmatched. The CDR3 coding sequence is TGCAGCGCTCAGGACAGGGGAGAGACCCAGTACTTC. Its translation is CSAQDRGETQYF.

This clone was counted only a few times. The sample holds other DNA sequences that translate to the same CDR3. The chain uses TRBV2 and TRBJ1-1, with D hard to call. V was clipped by 4 bases and J by 7 bases, with 7 bases between them. CDR1 and CDR2 from the germline V gene are SNHLY and FYNNEI. The CDR3 has 11 amino acids. The CDR3, as DNA: TGTGCCAGCAGTGGTAGCGGTGAAGCTTTCTTT. Protein sequence: CASSGSGEAFF.

This clone was observed a few times. This chain links TRBV19 with TRBJ2-7, with 9 bases matching TRBD1. The CDR3 consists of 15 residues. With V trimmed by 7 bases and J by 0 bases, 7 bases remained unmatched. Germline-derived CDR1 and CDR2 are LNHDA and SQIVND (reference sequence). The CDR3 is CASNARDRDSYEQYF. Here the CDR3 DNA reads TGTGCCAGTAACGCCCGGGACAGGGACTCCTACGAGCAGTACTTC.

The chain is built from TRBV4-1 and TRBJ1-2; a possible D gene is TRBD1 (5 bases). Germline V gene sequence: CDR1 MGHRA, CDR2 YSYEKL. Trimming took off 1 base at V and 4 bases at J, with 19 bases between the two ends. The length of the CDR3 is 17 residues. CDR3 bases: TGCGCCAGCAGCCAAGTGGGGCCGCAGGGCCGTTCCTATGGCTACACCTTC. Translating it yields CASSQVGPQGRSYGYTF.